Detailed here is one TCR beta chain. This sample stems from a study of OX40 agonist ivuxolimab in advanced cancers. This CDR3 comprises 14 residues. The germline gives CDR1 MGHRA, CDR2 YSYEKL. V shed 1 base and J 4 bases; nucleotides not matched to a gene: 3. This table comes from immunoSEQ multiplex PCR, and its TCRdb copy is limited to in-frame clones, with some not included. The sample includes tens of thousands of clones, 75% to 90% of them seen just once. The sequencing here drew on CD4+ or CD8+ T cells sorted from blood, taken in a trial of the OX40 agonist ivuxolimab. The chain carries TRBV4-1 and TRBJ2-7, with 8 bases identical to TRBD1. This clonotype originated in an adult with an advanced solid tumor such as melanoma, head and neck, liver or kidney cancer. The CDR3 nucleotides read TGCGCCAGCAGCCAAGCGGACAGGGTGTACGAGCAGTACTTC. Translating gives CASSQADRVYEQYF.